This record looks at one T cell receptor (beta chain) sequence and its context. Its antigen is not known. The entry originates in a study of cytomegalovirus exposure and HLA in healthy donors. Trimming pared 6 bases from V and 7 bases from J, leaving 11 bases between. CDR1 and CDR2 from the germline V gene are DFQATT and SNEGSKA (reference sequence). The CDR3 length is 11 residues. Study findings and constraints: It was assumed in the presence/absence analyses that sequencing depth was roughly uniform across donors. Certain sequence variants were highly shared and formed a cluster, and this cluster was likely a sequencing artifact. Usually a TCR sequence was rare, but some public TCRs were found in many donors. Later on, a genetic analysis was performed. It linked a missense variant in DCLRE1C with V- and J-gene trimming of TCR beta.

The PCR had 60 Vbeta and 13 Jbeta primers. Measured with immunoSEQ multiplex PCR; TCRdb has only the in-frame clones, and not every one. The table shows 150,000 to 200,000 clones, with around two thirds occurring only once. The genes are TRBV20-1 and TRBJ2-3; the D gene is possibly TRBD2 (6 bases). The sequence was collected from a man between 35 and 55 years old in good health and CMV-seronegative. The material sequenced was PBMCs. DNA of the CDR3: TGCAGTGCGCCCGCGGGGAATACGCAGTATTTT. It codes for CSAPAGNTQYF.